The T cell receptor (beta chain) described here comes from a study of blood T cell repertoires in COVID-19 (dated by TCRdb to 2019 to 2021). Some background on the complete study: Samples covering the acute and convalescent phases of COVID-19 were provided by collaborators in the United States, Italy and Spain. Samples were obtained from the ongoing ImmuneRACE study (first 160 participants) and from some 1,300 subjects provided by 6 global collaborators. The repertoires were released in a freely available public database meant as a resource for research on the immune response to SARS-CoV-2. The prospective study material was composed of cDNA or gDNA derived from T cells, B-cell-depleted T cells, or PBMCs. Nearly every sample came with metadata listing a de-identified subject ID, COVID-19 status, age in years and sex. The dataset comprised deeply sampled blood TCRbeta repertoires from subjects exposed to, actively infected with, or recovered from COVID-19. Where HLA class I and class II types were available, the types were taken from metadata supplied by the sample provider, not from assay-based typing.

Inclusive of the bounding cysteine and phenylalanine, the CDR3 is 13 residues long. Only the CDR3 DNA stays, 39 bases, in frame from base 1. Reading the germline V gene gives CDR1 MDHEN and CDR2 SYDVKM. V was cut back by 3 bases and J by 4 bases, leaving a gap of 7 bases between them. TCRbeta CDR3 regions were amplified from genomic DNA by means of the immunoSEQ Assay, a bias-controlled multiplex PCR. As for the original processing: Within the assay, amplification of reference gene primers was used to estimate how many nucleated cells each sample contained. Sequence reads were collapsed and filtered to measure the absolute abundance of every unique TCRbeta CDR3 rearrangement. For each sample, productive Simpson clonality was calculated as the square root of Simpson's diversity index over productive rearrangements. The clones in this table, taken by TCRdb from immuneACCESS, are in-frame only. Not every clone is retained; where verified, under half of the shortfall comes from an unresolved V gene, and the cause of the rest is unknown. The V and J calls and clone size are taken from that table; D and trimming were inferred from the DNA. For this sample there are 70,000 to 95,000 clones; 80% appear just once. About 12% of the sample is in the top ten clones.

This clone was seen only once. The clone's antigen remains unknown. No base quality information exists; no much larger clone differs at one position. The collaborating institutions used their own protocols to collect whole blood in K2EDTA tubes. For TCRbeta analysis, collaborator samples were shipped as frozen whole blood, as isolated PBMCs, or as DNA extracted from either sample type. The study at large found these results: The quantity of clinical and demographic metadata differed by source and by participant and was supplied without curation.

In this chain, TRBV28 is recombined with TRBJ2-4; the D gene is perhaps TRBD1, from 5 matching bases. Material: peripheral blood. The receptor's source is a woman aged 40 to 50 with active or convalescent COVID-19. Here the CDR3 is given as CASSLQGKNIQYF. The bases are TGTGCCAGCAGTTTGCAGGGTAAAAACATTCAGTACTTC.